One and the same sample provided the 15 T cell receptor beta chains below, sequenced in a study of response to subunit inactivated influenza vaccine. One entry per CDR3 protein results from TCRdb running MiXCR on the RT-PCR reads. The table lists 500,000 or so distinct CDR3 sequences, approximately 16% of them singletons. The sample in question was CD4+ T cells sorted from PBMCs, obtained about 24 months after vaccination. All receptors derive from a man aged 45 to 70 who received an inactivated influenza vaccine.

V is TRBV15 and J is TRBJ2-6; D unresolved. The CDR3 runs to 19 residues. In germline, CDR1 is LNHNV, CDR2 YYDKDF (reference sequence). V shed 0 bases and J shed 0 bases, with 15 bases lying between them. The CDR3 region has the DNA TGTGCCACCAGCAGAGATTTTCGGTCCAGTACCTCTGGGGCCAACGTCCTGACTTTC. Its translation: CATSRDFRSSTSGANVLTF. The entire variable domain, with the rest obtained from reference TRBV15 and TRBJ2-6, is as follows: DAMVIQNPRYQVTQFGKPVTLSCSQTLNHNVMYWYQQKSSQAPKLLFHYYDKDFNNEADTPDNFQSRRPNTSFCFLDIRSPGLGDTAMYLCATSRDFRSSTSGANVLTFGAGSRLTVL.

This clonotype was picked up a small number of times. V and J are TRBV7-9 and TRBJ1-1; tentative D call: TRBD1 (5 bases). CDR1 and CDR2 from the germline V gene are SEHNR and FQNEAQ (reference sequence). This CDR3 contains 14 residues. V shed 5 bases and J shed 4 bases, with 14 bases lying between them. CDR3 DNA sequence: TGTGCCAGCAGCCCTCAGGCGGGGACCACTGAAGCTTTCTTT. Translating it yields CASSPQAGTTEAFF.

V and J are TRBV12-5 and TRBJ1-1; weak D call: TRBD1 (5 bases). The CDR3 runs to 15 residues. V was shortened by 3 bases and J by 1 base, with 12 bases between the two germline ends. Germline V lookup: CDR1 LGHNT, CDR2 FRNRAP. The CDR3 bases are TGTGCTAGTGGTTTCGGAGGGGCGCCGAACACTGAAGCTTTCTTT. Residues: CASGFGGAPNTEAFF.

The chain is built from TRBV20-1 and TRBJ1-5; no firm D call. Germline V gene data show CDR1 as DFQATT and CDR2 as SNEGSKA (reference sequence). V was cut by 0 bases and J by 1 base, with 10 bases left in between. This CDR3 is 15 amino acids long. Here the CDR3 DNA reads TGCAGTGCTAGAGAATCAGCTTCCAGCAATCAGCCCCAGCATTTT. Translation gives CSARESASSNQPQHF.

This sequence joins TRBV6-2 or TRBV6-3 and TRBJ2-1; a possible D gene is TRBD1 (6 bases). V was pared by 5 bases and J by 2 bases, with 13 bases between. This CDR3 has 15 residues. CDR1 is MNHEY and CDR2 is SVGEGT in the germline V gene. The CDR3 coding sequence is TGTGCCAGCAGTCGAGGGGGAGTCACCTACAATGAGCAGTTCTTC. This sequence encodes CASSRGGVTYNEQFF.

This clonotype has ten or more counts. CDR3 DNA sequence: TGCGCCAGCAGCTGGGACAGCGGCAATGAGCAGTTCTTC. It specifies CASSWDSGNEQFF. The V call is TRBV5-1, the J call TRBJ2-1, with TRBD1 identical over 7 bases. This CDR3 has 13 residues. Germline trimming cut 3 bases from V and 6 bases from J; bases unmatched to any gene: 3. CDR1 is SGHRS and CDR2 is YFSETQ in the germline V gene.

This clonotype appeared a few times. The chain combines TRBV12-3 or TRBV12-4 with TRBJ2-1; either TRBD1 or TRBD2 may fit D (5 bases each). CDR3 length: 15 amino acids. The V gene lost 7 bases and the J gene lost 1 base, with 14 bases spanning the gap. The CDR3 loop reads CASKQEVGSYNEQFF. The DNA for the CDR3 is TGTGCCAGCAAACAGGAGGTGGGGTCCTACAATGAGCAGTTCTTC.

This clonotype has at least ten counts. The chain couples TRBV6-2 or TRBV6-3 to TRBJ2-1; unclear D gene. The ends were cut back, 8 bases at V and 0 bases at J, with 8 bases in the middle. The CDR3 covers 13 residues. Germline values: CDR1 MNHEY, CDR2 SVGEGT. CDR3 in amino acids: CASLKSSYNEQFF. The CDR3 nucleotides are TGTGCCAGCTTAAAGAGCTCCTACAATGAGCAGTTCTTC.

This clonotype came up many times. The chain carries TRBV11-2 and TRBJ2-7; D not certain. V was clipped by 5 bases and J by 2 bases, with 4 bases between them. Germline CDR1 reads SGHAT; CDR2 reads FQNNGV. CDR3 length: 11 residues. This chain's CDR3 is CASSRAYEQYF. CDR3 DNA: TGTGCCAGCAGCCGCGCCTACGAGCAGTACTTC.

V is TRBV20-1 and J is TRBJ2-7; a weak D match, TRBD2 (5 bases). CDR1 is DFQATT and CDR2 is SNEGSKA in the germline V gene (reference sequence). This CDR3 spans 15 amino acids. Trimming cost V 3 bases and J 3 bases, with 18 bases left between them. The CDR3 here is CSASPPHGIYYEQYF. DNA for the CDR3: TGCAGTGCTAGTCCCCCCCACGGGATTTACTACGAGCAGTACTTC.

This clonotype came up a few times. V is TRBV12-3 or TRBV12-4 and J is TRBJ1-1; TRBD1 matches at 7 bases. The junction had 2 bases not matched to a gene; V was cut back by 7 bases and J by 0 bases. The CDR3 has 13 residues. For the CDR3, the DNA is TGTGCCAGCACCAGGGGGTTGAACACTGAAGCTTTCTTT. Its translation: CASTRGLNTEAFF.

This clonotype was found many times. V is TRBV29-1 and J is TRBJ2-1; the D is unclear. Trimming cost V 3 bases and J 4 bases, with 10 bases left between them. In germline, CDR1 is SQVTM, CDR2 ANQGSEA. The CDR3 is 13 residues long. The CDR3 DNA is TGCAGCGTTGATTCGAGAAGGTACAATGAGCAGTTCTTC. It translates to CSVDSRRYNEQFF.

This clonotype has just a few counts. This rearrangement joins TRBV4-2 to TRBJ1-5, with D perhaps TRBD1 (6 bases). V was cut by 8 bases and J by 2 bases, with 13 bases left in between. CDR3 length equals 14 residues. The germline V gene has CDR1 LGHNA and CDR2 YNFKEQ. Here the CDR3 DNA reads TGTGCCAGCCAACAGGGCGTTGGCAATCAGCCCCAGCATTTT. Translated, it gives CASQQGVGNQPQHF.

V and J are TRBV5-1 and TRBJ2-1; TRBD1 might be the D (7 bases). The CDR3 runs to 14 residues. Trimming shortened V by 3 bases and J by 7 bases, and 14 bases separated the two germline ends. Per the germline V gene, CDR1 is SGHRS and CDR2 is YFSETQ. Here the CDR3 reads CASSSTAGGNEQFF. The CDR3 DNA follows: TGCGCCAGCAGCTCCACCGCAGGGGGGAATGAGCAGTTCTTC.

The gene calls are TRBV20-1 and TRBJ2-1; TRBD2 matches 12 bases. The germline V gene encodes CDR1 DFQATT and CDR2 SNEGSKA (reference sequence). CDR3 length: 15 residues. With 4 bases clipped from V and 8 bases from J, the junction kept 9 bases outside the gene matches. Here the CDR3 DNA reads TGCAGTGCTACTCTAGCGGGGGGGCCCCGGGATGAGCAGTTCTTC. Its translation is CSATLAGGPRDEQFF.